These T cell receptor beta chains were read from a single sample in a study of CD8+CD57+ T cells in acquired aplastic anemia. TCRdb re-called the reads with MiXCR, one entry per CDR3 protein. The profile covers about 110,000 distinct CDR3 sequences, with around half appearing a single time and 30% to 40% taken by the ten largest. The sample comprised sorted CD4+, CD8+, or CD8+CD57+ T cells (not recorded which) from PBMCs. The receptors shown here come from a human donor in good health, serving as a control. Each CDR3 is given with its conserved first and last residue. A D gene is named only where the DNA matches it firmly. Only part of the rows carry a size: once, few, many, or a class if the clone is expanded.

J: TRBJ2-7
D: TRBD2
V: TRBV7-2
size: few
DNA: TGTGCCAGCAGCTTAGTAGCGGGGATCTACGAGCAGTACTTC
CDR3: CASSLVAGIYEQYF

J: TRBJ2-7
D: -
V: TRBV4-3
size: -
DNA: TGCGCCAGCAGCCAAGAAATAGCAGGGGCCTTTCACGAGCAGTACTTC
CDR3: CASSQEIAGAFHEQYF

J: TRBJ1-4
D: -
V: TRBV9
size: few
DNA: TGTGCCAGCAGCCCCCTAGGTGAAAAACTGTTTTTT
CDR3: CASSPLGEKLFF

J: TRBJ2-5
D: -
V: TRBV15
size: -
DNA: TGTGCCACCAGCAGAGACAGGGCGTTAGAGACCCAGTACTTC
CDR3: CATSRDRALETQYF

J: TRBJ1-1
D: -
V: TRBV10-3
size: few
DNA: TGTGCCATCAGTGAGGTACAGAATGCTGAAGCTTTCTTT
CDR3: CAISEVQNAEAFF

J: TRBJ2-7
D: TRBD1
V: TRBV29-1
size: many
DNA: TGCAGCGTGATAAACAGGGGGCGTTACGAGCAGTACTTC
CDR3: CSVINRGRYEQYF

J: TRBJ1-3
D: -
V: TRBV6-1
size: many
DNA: TGTGCCAGCTGCCTAGGCCGGGACTCCTTATTCTCTGGAAACACCATATATTTT
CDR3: CASCLGRDSLFSGNTIYF

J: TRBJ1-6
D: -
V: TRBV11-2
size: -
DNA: TGTGCCAGCAGCTTTCAGGACACGGATTCACCCCTCCACTTT
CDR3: CASSFQDTDSPLHF

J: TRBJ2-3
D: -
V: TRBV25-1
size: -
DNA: TGTGCCAGCAGTGGACTTGGGATGGGGGAGACAGATACGCAGTATTTT
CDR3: CASSGLGMGETDTQYF

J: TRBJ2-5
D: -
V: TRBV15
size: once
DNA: TGTGCCACCAGCAGGGGGTACAAAGAGACCCAGTACTTC
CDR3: CATSRGYKETQYF

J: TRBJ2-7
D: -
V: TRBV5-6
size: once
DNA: TGTGCCAGCAGCCATTTTAGGGCCACCCCGGCGGGGACGGGGGAGCAGTACTTC
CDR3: CASSHFRATPAGTGEQYF

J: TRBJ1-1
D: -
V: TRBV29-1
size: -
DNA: TGCAGCGTTGTAAGTGTAACTGAAGCTTTCTTT
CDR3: CSVVSVTEAFF

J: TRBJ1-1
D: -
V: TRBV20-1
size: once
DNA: TGCAGTGCCGAGGGCTTAGCAGGGGACACTGAAGCTTTCTTT
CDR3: CSAEGLAGDTEAFF

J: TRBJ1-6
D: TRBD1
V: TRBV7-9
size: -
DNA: TGTGCCAGCAGCCCCGGGACAGGGGCATACTCACCCCTCCACTTT
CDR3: CASSPGTGAYSPLHF

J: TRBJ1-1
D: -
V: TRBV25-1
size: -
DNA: TGTGCCAGCAGTCGCCAGGGCCATAACACTGAAGCTTTCTTT
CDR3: CASSRQGHNTEAFF

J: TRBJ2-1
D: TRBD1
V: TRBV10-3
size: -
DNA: TGTGCCAGCACCCCCGGGACAGGGAGTTACAATGAGCAGTTCTTC
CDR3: CASTPGTGSYNEQFF

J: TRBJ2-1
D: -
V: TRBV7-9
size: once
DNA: TGTGCCAGCAGCCGAACGGGGCATGAGCAGTTCTTC
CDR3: CASSRTGHEQFF

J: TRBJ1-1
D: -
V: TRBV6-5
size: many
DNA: TGTGCCAGCAGTTACACTCTTATGAACACTGAAGCTTTCTTT
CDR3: CASSYTLMNTEAFF

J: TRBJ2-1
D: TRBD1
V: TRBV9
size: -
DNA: TGTGCCAGCAGCGTAGACGACAGGGGCCCCTACAATGAGCAGTTCTTC
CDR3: CASSVDDRGPYNEQFF

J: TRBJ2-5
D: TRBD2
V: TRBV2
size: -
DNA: TGTGCCAGCAGCCGGGGGGGCGAAGAGACCCAGTACTTC
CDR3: CASSRGGEETQYF

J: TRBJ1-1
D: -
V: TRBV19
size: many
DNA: TGTGCCAGTAGAAATTTGCCCTCGACAAGAGAAGCTTTCTTT
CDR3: CASRNLPSTREAFF

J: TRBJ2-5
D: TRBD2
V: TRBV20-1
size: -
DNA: TGCAGTGCTAGACAGGGAGGGGCCCAGTACTTC
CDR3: CSARQGGAQYF

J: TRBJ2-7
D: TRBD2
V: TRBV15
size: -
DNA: TGTGCCACCAGCAGAGATTTAACGGGGGGGTGGAACGAGCAGTACTTC
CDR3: CATSRDLTGGWNEQYF

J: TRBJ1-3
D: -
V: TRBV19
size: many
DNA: TGTGCCAGTAACCCTCGGGTATCTGGAAACACCATATATTTT
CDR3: CASNPRVSGNTIYF

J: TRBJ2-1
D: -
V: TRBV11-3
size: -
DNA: TGTGCCAGCAGCCGCCGGGACAATGAGCAGTTCTTC
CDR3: CASSRRDNEQFF

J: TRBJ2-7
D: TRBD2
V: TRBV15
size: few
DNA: TGTGCCACCCAGCTAGCGGGATTCGACGAGCAGTACTTC
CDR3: CATQLAGFDEQYF

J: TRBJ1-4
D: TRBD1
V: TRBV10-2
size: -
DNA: TGCGCCAGCAGTGAGAGACAGGGATGGGAAAAACTGTTTTTT
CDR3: CASSERQGWEKLFF

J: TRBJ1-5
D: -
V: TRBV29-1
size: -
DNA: TGCAGCGTTGGGGGGCAGGGAACGGGTCAGCCCCAGCATTTT
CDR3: CSVGGQGTGQPQHF

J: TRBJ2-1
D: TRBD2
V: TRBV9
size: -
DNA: TGTGCCAGCAGCGGACCTAGCGGGGGCTTCTCCTTCAATGAGCAGTTCTTC
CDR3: CASSGPSGGFSFNEQFF

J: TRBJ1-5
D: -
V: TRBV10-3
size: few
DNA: TGTGCCATCAGTGCAGACAGGAGCAATCAGCCCCAGCATTTT
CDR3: CAISADRSNQPQHF

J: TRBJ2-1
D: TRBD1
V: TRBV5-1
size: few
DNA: TGCGCCAGCAGCCTTGGGACAGGGGGGAATGAGCAGTTCTTC
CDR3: CASSLGTGGNEQFF

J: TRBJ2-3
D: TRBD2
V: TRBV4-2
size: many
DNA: TGTGCCAGCAGCCTTTGGGCCAGCTTACTAGCGGGGGGGAACACAGATACGCAGTATTTT
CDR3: CASSLWASLLAGGNTDTQYF

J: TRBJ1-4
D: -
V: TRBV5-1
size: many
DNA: TGCGCCAGCAGCCCCGACAGCAACAATGAAAAACTGTTTTTT
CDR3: CASSPDSNNEKLFF

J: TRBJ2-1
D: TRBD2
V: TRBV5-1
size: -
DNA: TGCGCCAGCAGCATAGAGCGGGAATACAATGAGCAGTTCTTC
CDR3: CASSIEREYNEQFF

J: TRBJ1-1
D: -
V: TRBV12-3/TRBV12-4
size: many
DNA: TGTGCCAGCAGGATTAAAGGGGGTATGAACACTGAAGCTTTCTTT
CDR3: CASRIKGGMNTEAFF

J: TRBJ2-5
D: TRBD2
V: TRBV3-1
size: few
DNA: TGTGCCAGCAGCCAACCGGGACTAGCGGACCAAGAGACCCAGTACTTC
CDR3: CASSQPGLADQETQYF

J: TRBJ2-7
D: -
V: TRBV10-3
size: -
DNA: TGTGCCAGCATGAAACCCATTTCGGGACAATCCTACGAGCAGTACTTC
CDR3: CASMKPISGQSYEQYF

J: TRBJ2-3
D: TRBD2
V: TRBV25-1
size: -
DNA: TGTGCCAGCAGTGACGCCAGCGGGGGGGGGTTCATTGATACGCAGTATTTT
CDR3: CASSDASGGGFIDTQYF

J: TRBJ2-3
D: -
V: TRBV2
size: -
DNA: TGTGCCAGCAGTGAATTGAGAACAGATACGCAGTATTTT
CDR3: CASSELRTDTQYF

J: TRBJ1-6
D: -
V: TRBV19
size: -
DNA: TGTGCCACCGCGGACTATAATTCACCCCTCCACTTT
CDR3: CATADYNSPLHF

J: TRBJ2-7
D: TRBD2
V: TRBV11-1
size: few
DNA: TGTGCCAGCAGCGATGTTTACACTAGCGGGAGGTACTACGAGCAGTACTTC
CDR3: CASSDVYTSGRYYEQYF

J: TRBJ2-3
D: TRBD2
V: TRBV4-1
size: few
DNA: TGCGCCAGCAGCCAAGGTCCGGGGGGGGGGCCTGCCTATACGCAGTATTTT
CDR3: CASSQGPGGGPAYTQYF

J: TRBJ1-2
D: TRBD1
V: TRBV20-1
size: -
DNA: TGCAGTGCTATACCGACAGGGCTAAACTATGGCTACACCTTC
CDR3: CSAIPTGLNYGYTF

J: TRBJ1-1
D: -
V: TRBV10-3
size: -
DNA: TGTGCCATCAGTGAGCCTTACGACGGGAACACTGAAGCTTTCTTT
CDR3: CAISEPYDGNTEAFF

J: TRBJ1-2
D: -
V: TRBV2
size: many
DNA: TGTGCCAGATCTGACACGACCGCCTATGGCTACACCTTC
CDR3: CARSDTTAYGYTF

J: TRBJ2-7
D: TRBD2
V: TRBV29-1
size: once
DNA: TGCAGCGTGTCGGGGCAGGGAGGGAGGCCCTACGAGCAGTACTTC
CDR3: CSVSGQGGRPYEQYF

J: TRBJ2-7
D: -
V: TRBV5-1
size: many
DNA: TGCGCCAGCAGCTTGGGGGACTACGAGCAGTACTTC
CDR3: CASSLGDYEQYF

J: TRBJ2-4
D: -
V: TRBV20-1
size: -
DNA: TGCAGTGCTAGAGTGGGCTCAGAAGTAATGTACTTC
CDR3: CSARVGSEVMYF

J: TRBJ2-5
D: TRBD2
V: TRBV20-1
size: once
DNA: TGCAGTGCTCTGACTAGCGGGAGACAAGAGACCCAGTACTTC
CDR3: CSALTSGRQETQYF